These T cell receptor beta chains were read from a single sample in a study of blood T cell repertoires in COVID-19. Only in-frame clones appear in the TCRdb table, and some are missing; sequencing was by immunoSEQ multiplex PCR. In the table there are roughly 54,000 clones, about 89% of which are singletons. Sequencing was done on a sample of peripheral blood. These receptors all come from a woman aged 55-75 years with active or convalescent COVID-19. Both conserved end residues are trimmed from each CDR3. Rows may omit the clone size; those that give it use once, few, many or a size class.

j_call: TRBJ1-1
v_call: TRBV4-3
clone_size: .
cdr3_aa: ASSQDARGLTEAF

j_call: TRBJ2-5
v_call: TRBV29-1
clone_size: .
cdr3_aa: SVNFGVQETQY

j_call: TRBJ1-1
v_call: TRBV28
clone_size: .
cdr3_aa: ASSLPGRSAF

j_call: TRBJ1-2
v_call: TRBV14
clone_size: once
cdr3_aa: ASSQGGQGHGYT

j_call: TRBJ1-3
v_call: TRBV6-5
clone_size: .
cdr3_aa: ASSKQGAGNTIY

j_call: TRBJ1-4
v_call: TRBV4-1
clone_size: .
cdr3_aa: ASSPGQGYEKLF

j_call: TRBJ1-2
v_call: TRBV6-5
clone_size: once
cdr3_aa: ASSLTGEGYGYT

j_call: TRBJ2-3
v_call: TRBV2
clone_size: .
cdr3_aa: ATTYLAGSDTQY

j_call: TRBJ2-7
v_call: TRBV7-9
clone_size: .
cdr3_aa: ASSEEEGNYEQY

j_call: TRBJ1-1
v_call: TRBV6-5
clone_size: .
cdr3_aa: ASSLRPYNTEAF

j_call: TRBJ2-5
v_call: TRBV2
clone_size: .
cdr3_aa: ASSVGGGRETQY

j_call: TRBJ2-3
v_call: TRBV7-6
clone_size: .
cdr3_aa: ASSLAETGGPDTQY

j_call: TRBJ1-5
v_call: TRBV7-8
clone_size: .
cdr3_aa: ASSLDGAGFSNQPQH

j_call: TRBJ1-6
v_call: TRBV4-1
clone_size: .
cdr3_aa: ASSQDPDSWSSPLH

j_call: TRBJ2-7
v_call: TRBV6-5
clone_size: .
cdr3_aa: ASSPEAYAHYEQY

j_call: TRBJ2-7
v_call: TRBV6-6
clone_size: .
cdr3_aa: ASSWDRDALEQY

j_call: TRBJ2-7
v_call: TRBV10-1
clone_size: .
cdr3_aa: ASSEWTGAPYEQY

j_call: TRBJ1-1
v_call: TRBV28
clone_size: .
cdr3_aa: ASSLVSQGFRDTEAF

j_call: TRBJ2-3
v_call: TRBV28
clone_size: once
cdr3_aa: ASSPLAGDTDTQY

j_call: TRBJ2-5
v_call: TRBV25-1
clone_size: .
cdr3_aa: ASNREYQETQY

j_call: TRBJ1-2
v_call: TRBV19
clone_size: .
cdr3_aa: ASSQQGEVEGNYGYT

j_call: TRBJ2-3
v_call: TRBV29-1
clone_size: .
cdr3_aa: SVRESTDTQY

j_call: TRBJ1-5
v_call: TRBV5-1
clone_size: .
cdr3_aa: ASSLEGGNQPQH

j_call: TRBJ1-1
v_call: TRBV28
clone_size: .
cdr3_aa: ASSPGGMNTEAF

j_call: TRBJ2-4
v_call: TRBV28
clone_size: .
cdr3_aa: ASSGTAYIQY

j_call: TRBJ1-4
v_call: TRBV7-2
clone_size: .
cdr3_aa: ASSSELREKLF

j_call: TRBJ1-3
v_call: TRBV5-1
clone_size: .
cdr3_aa: ASSPGTGGNTIY

j_call: TRBJ2-6
v_call: TRBV28
clone_size: .
cdr3_aa: ASTGGFPSGANVLT

j_call: TRBJ1-1
v_call: TRBV3-1/TRBV3-2
clone_size: .
cdr3_aa: ASSLRTGDVTEAF

j_call: TRBJ1-4
v_call: TRBV30
clone_size: .
cdr3_aa: AWRQVGEKLF

j_call: TRBJ2-1
v_call: TRBV7-2
clone_size: .
cdr3_aa: ASSLELYNEQF

j_call: TRBJ2-3
v_call: TRBV5-1
clone_size: few
cdr3_aa: ASSLNGHGTSSDTQY

j_call: TRBJ1-5
v_call: TRBV5-1
clone_size: .
cdr3_aa: ASSLDRGDQPQH

j_call: TRBJ1-6
v_call: TRBV14
clone_size: .
cdr3_aa: ASSQEITNSPLH

j_call: TRBJ2-1
v_call: TRBV7-2
clone_size: .
cdr3_aa: ASSPWTGRDNEQF

j_call: TRBJ2-7
v_call: TRBV11-1
clone_size: .
cdr3_aa: ASRPGKEQY

j_call: TRBJ1-5
v_call: TRBV23-1
clone_size: .
cdr3_aa: ASSRTGQGKNNQPQH

j_call: TRBJ1-2
v_call: TRBV10-2
clone_size: .
cdr3_aa: ASGQGHGYT

j_call: TRBJ1-2
v_call: TRBV28
clone_size: .
cdr3_aa: ASSSNRLSLGYT

j_call: TRBJ2-5
v_call: TRBV5-1
clone_size: .
cdr3_aa: ASSPQGYGQETQY

j_call: TRBJ2-1
v_call: TRBV7-2
clone_size: .
cdr3_aa: ASSRLAGAGGGEQF

j_call: TRBJ2-2
v_call: TRBV5-6
clone_size: .
cdr3_aa: ASTPRPSVGTGELF

j_call: TRBJ1-2
v_call: TRBV28
clone_size: .
cdr3_aa: ASSTETAGNYGYT

j_call: TRBJ1-5
v_call: TRBV2
clone_size: once
cdr3_aa: ASSRTGGGQPQH

j_call: TRBJ2-2
v_call: TRBV5-1
clone_size: .
cdr3_aa: ASRNSGVNTGELF

j_call: TRBJ1-5
v_call: TRBV6-6
clone_size: .
cdr3_aa: ASSLNREHPQH

j_call: TRBJ1-5
v_call: TRBV28
clone_size: .
cdr3_aa: ASSQGQGIGQPQH

j_call: TRBJ2-2
v_call: TRBV14
clone_size: .
cdr3_aa: ASSPLERTGELF

j_call: TRBJ1-4
v_call: TRBV6-5
clone_size: .
cdr3_aa: ASRTRGRNEKLF

j_call: TRBJ1-5
v_call: TRBV9
clone_size: .
cdr3_aa: ASSEGAAGPQH

j_call: TRBJ1-2
v_call: TRBV12-3/TRBV12-4
clone_size: .
cdr3_aa: ASHRSGRYGYT

j_call: TRBJ2-7
v_call: TRBV28
clone_size: few
cdr3_aa: ASSLQNTMSYEQY

j_call: TRBJ1-1
v_call: TRBV28
clone_size: .
cdr3_aa: ASSPGLWTEAF

j_call: TRBJ1-2
v_call: TRBV28
clone_size: .
cdr3_aa: ATANTANYGYT

j_call: TRBJ2-3
v_call: TRBV28
clone_size: .
cdr3_aa: ASSRGVSTDTQY

j_call: TRBJ1-5
v_call: TRBV14
clone_size: few
cdr3_aa: ASSQGPSGVLLGASNQPQH

j_call: TRBJ2-7
v_call: TRBV28
clone_size: .
cdr3_aa: ASSSPQGQSYEQY

j_call: TRBJ1-5
v_call: TRBV7-3
clone_size: .
cdr3_aa: ASSLFRQDGQPQH

j_call: TRBJ1-1
v_call: TRBV28
clone_size: .
cdr3_aa: ASRARQGAAGAF

j_call: TRBJ2-7
v_call: TRBV11-1
clone_size: .
cdr3_aa: ASSGQLPYEQY